Reported below is one T cell receptor (beta chain). Its antigen is unidentified. These data are taken from a study of identical twins. Overall study results and limits: Potential partial confounding of zero-insertion analyses by invariant MAIT and iNKT cells was noted.

The CDR3 extends over 13 amino acids. The ends were cut back, 4 bases at V and 11 bases at J, with 15 bases in the middle. A universal primer site arose from template switching, and cDNA bore unique molecular identifiers. TCRdb reanalysed the 5' RACE reads using MiXCR and keeps one entry per CDR3 protein. The table lists under 900,000 distinct CDR3 sequences, about 12% of them singletons. Only healthy Caucasians were enrolled as donors. These data also featured in a second study, about yellow fever vaccine responses in identical twins. This second report adds: On the reported evidence, twins' vaccine T cell responses seemed partly convergent and partly personalized.

This chain uses TRBV12-3 or TRBV12-4 with TRBJ1-3; no definite D call. This clonotype originated in a woman aged 18-29 years in good health. The sequenced sample was PBMCs. Here the CDR3 DNA reads TGTGCCAGCAGTTCGTCTTACGGGGTGGCCATATATTTT. It encodes CASSSSYGVAIYF.